This TCR beta chain was sequenced during a study of blood T cell repertoires in COVID-19. Overall study context: Acute-phase and convalescent COVID-19 samples originated in the United States, Italy and Spain.

The protocol was immunoSEQ multiplex PCR, while the TCRdb copy is restricted to in-frame clones and leaves out a portion. The table includes around 60,000 clones, approximately 83% detected once. With V trimmed by 5 bases and J by 8 bases, 6 bases remained unmatched. The CDR3 contains 15 residues. CDR1 and CDR2 (germline): MNHEY, SMNVEV (reference sequence). This chain links TRBV27 with TRBJ2-1, with 13 bases matching TRBD2. This TCR was sampled from a human donor in a cohort sampled during active COVID-19. Sequences were obtained from peripheral blood. The CDR3 bases are TGTGCCAGCAGTCCCCGGACTAGCGGGAGACATGAGCAGTTCTTC. It encodes CASSPRTSGRHEQFF.